This TCR beta chain originates from a study of blood T cell repertoires in COVID-19. Study-level information: The analysed material was cDNA or gDNA that came from T cells, B-cell-depleted T cells, or PBMCs.

Produced via immunoSEQ multiplex PCR; TCRdb's table is partial and in-frame only. In the table there are roughly 100,000 clones, 70% to 80% of which are singletons. Germline V CDR1 and CDR2: SGHNT, YENEEA. V was trimmed by 4 bases and J by 8 bases, leaving 8 bases between them. The CDR3 is made up of 12 amino acids. This sequence was found in a man aged 55 to 69 with active or convalescent COVID-19. The chain is built from TRBV11-3 and TRBJ1-4; no clear D gene. The sample was peripheral blood. CDR3 sequence (DNA): TGTGCCAGCAGCTCTCGCGGGGAAAAACTGTTTTTT. It translates to CASSSRGEKLFF.